This T cell receptor (beta chain) comes out of a study of human T cells and chemical hapten exposure. TCRdb redid the calling of the RACE reads with MiXCR, one entry per CDR3 protein. The data show approximately 80,000 distinct CDR3 sequences, less than 14% seen once. Time point defined: patch test 3, about 24 weeks after DPC sensitization. Treatment defined: therapeutic diphenylcyclopropenone sensitization with weekly scalp DPC. RNA extraction used unfractionated whole blood as the source of total RNA. This CDR3 spans 16 amino acids. J was trimmed by 1 base and V by 6 bases; bases with no gene match: 9. Germline V CDR1 and CDR2: SGHAT, FQNNGV.

This clonotype was obtained from a woman aged 45-60 years with alopecia areata. Some clones in this sample may be carry-over from other donors' samples. The source material was whole blood, sampled in connection with sensitization to the hapten diphenylcyclopropenone (DPC). The genes are TRBV11-2 and TRBJ2-5; TRBD2 aligns across 9 bases. The CDR3 region has the DNA TGTGCCAGCAGTTTTCATACGGGACTAGCCCAAGAGACCCAGTACTTC. Translated, it gives CASSFHTGLAQETQYF.